The rows below give T cell receptor beta chains drawn from one sample of a study of beta chain features in type 1 diabetes. Some clones are missing from TCRdb's copy, which holds only in-frame ones; the method was immunoSEQ multiplex PCR. The sample has more than 300,000 clones; 8% are singletons. The sequenced sample consisted of central memory CD4+ T cells from blood. These receptors were taken from a woman between 18 and 30 years old in good health. CDR3s include the opening cysteine and the closing phenylalanine or tryptophan. The D gene is left open where the match is weak. The size field is filled for only some rows; it gives once, few, many or a size class.

v_gene	abundance	d_gene	j_gene	CDR3aa	CDR3nt
TRBV5-4	many	TRBD2	TRBJ2-5	CASSLGLAGTGGKETQYF	TGTGCCAGCAGCCTAGGACTAGCGGGAACAGGAGGAAAAGAGACCCAGTACTTC
TRBV5-6	many	-	TRBJ2-5	CASSLGAAETQYF	TGTGCCAGCAGCTTGGGAGCTGCCGAGACCCAGTACTTC
TRBV5-5	-	TRBD2	TRBJ2-1	CASSFSGSYLGEQFF	TGTGCCAGCAGCTTTAGCGGGAGTTACCTTGGTGAGCAGTTCTTC
TRBV5-5	-	-	TRBJ2-7	CASSLPTSWEQYF	TGTGCCAGCAGCTTGCCGACAAGTTGGGAGCAGTACTTC
TRBV9	-	-	TRBJ2-5	CASSVAPSEETQYF	TGTGCCAGCAGCGTAGCCCCTAGTGAAGAGACCCAGTACTTC
TRBV19	-	-	TRBJ2-3	CASSIKLTDTQYF	TGTGCCAGTAGTATAAAACTCACAGATACGCAGTATTTT
TRBV10-3	few	-	TRBJ2-7	CAISDFGGSYEQYF	TGTGCCATCAGTGATTTCGGCGGATCCTACGAGCAGTACTTC
TRBV29-1	few	-	TRBJ2-5	CSVAPAGETQYF	TGCAGCGTTGCCCCAGCCGGGGAGACCCAGTACTTC
TRBV2	few	TRBD2	TRBJ2-1	CASRRLAREQFF	TGTGCCAGCAGGAGACTAGCGCGTGAGCAGTTCTTC
TRBV7-9	few	TRBD1	TRBJ2-7	CASSFVRDRVHEQYF	TGTGCCAGCAGCTTCGTTAGGGACAGGGTCCACGAGCAGTACTTC
TRBV5-4	-	TRBD1	TRBJ1-1	CASSYMTGGKREAFF	TGTGCCAGCAGCTACATGACAGGGGGCAAGCGTGAAGCTTTCTTT
TRBV9	few	-	TRBJ2-7	CASSVAIRDEQYF	TGTGCCAGCAGCGTAGCGATCCGGGACGAGCAGTACTTC
TRBV19	few	-	TRBJ2-1	CASRSADSYNEQFF	TGTGCCAGTAGGTCAGCTGACTCCTACAATGAGCAGTTCTTC
TRBV19	-	TRBD1	TRBJ2-2	CASKVGTGGHGELFF	TGTGCCAGTAAGGTCGGGACAGGGGGCCACGGGGAGCTGTTTTTT
TRBV7-2	-	-	TRBJ2-1	CASSLASQQFF	TGTGCCAGCAGCTTAGCTAGCCAGCAGTTCTTC
TRBV5-4	-	TRBD2	TRBJ2-3	CASSPLAGASTDTQYF	TGTGCCAGCAGCCCCTTAGCGGGCGCTTCCACAGATACGCAGTATTTT
TRBV4-1	-	-	TRBJ2-5	CASSPRQGGGEETQYF	TGTGCCAGCAGCCCACGGCAGGGGGGCGGGGAAGAGACCCAGTACTTC